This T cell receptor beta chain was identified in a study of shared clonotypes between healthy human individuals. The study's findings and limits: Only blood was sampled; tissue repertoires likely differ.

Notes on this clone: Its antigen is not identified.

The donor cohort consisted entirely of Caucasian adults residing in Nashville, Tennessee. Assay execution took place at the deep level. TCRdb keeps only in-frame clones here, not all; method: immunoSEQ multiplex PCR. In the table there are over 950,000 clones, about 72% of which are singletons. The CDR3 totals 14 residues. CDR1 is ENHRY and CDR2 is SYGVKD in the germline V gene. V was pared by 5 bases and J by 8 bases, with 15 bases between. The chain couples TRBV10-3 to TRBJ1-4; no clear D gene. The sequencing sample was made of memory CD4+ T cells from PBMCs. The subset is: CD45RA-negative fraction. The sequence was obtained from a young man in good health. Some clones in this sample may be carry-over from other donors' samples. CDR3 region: CAISRTEGLEKLFF. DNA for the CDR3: TGTGCCATCAGTCGGACGGAAGGTTTGGAAAAACTGTTTTTT.